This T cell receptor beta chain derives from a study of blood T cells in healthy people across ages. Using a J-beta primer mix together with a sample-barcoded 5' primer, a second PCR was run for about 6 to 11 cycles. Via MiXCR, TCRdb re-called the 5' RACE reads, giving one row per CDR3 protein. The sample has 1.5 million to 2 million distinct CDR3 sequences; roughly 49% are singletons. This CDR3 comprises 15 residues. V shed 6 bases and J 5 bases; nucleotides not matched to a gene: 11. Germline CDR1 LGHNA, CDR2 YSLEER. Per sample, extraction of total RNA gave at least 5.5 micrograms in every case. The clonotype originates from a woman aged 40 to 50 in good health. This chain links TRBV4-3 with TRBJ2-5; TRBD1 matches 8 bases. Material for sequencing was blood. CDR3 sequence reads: CASSETTTGAETQYF. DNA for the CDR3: TGCGCCAGCAGTGAGACGACGACAGGGGCGGAGACCCAGTACTTC.